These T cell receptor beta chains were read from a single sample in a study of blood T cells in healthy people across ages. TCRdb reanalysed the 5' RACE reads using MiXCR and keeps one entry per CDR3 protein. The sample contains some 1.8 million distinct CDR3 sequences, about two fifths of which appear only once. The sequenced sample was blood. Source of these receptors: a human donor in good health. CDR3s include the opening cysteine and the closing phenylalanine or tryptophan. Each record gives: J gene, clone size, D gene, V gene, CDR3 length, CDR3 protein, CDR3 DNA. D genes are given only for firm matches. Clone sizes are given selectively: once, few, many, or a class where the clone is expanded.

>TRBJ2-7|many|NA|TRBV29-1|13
CSFHGGNSYEQYF
TGCAGCTTCCACGGGGGCAACTCCTACGAGCAGTACTTC
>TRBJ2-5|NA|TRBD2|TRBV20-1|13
CSAPTIRGGEQYF
TGCAGTGCCCCAACCATACGGGGAGGGGAGCAGTACTTC
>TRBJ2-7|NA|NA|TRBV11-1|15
CASSLFTGQGYEQYF
TGTGCCAGCAGCTTATTTACGGGGCAGGGCTACGAGCAGTACTTC
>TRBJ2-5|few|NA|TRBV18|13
CASSPDGQPKQYF
TGTGCCAGCTCACCTGATGGACAGCCAAAACAGTACTTC
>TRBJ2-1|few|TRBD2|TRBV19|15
CASRLAGGQVDEQFF
TGTGCCAGTAGACTAGCGGGGGGCCAGGTTGATGAGCAGTTCTTC
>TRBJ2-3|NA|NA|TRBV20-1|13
CSARAGVADTQYF
TGCAGTGCTAGAGCCGGGGTAGCAGATACGCAGTATTTT
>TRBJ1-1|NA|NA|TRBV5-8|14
CASSLEEEVTEAFF
TGTGCCAGCAGCTTGGAGGAAGAAGTCACTGAAGCTTTCTTT
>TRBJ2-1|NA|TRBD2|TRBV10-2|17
CASSERRSGVGYNEQFF
TGCGCCAGCAGTGAACGCCGGAGCGGGGTGGGGTACAATGAGCAGTTCTTC
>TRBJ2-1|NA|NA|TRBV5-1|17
CASSSAMTGSGFNERFF
TGCGCCAGCAGCTCCGCAATGACTGGCTCGGGATTTAATGAGCGGTTCTTC
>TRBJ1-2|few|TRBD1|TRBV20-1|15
CSARSRTGNIYGYTF
TGCAGTGCTAGGTCACGGACAGGGAACATCTATGGCTACACCTTC
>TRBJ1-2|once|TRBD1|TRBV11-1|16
CASSSSRDRGPEGYTF
TGTGCCAGCAGCTCATCAAGGGACAGGGGGCCAGAGGGCTACACCTTC
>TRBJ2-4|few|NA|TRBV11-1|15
CASSLGRAAGNIQYF
TGTGCCAGCAGCTTAGGGAGGGCAGCGGGAAACATTCAGTACTTC
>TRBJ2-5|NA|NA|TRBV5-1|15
CASSFGPETTGTQYF
TGCGCCAGCAGCTTCGGCCCAGAGACAACAGGGACCCAGTACTTC
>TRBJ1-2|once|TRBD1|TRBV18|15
CASSPGQGSEYGYTF
TGTGCCAGCTCACCAGGACAGGGTTCGGAATATGGCTACACCTTC
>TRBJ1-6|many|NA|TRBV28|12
CASSWGTAPLHF
TGTGCCAGCAGTTGGGGAACGGCACCCCTCCACTTT
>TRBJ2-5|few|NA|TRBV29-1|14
CSVERDQKVETQYF
TGCAGCGTTGAACGGGACCAAAAGGTAGAGACCCAGTACTTC
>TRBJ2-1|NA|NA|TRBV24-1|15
CATSDSPGYYNEQFF
TGTGCCACCAGTGATTCCCCCGGATATTACAATGAGCAGTTCTTC
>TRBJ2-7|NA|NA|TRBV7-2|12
CASSFIIGEQYF
TGTGCCAGCAGCTTCATAATTGGCGAGCAGTACTTC
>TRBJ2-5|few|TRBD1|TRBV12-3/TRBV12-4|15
CASKRGQDLQETQYF
TGTGCCAGCAAGCGAGGACAGGATCTCCAAGAGACCCAGTACTTC
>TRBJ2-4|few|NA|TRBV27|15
CASSFGTLAKNIQYF
TGTGCCAGCAGTTTCGGGACCCTAGCCAAAAACATTCAGTACTTC
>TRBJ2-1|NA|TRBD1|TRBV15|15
CATSTPRDRGNEQFF
TGTGCCACCAGCACCCCACGGGACAGGGGGAATGAGCAGTTCTTC
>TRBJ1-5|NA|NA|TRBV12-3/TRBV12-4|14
CASSLSGLRGPQHF
TGTGCCAGCAGTTTATCGGGTTTACGTGGGCCCCAGCATTTT
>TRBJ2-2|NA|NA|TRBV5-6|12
CASSGRTGELFF
TGTGCCAGCAGCGGAAGGACCGGGGAGCTGTTTTTT
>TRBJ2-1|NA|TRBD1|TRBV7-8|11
CASSADRGQFF
TGTGCCAGCAGCGCCGACAGGGGGCAGTTCTTC
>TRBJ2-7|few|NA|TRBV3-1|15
CASSQDLGSFYEQYF
TGTGCCAGCAGCCAAGATTTGGGGTCATTCTACGAGCAGTACTTC
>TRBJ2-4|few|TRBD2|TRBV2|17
CASRRGVAGGPGNIQYF
TGTGCCAGCCGCCGAGGGGTAGCGGGGGGGCCTGGTAACATTCAGTACTTC
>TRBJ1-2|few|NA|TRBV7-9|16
CASSQTSQGSYYGYTF
TGTGCCAGCAGCCAGACCTCTCAGGGTTCCTACTATGGCTACACCTTC
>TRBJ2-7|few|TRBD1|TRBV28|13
CASSYATGGGQYF
TGTGCCAGCAGTTACGCAACAGGGGGCGGGCAGTACTTC
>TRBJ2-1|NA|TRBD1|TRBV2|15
CASKGVQGVFDEQFF
TGTGCCAGCAAGGGGGTACAGGGGGTGTTCGATGAGCAGTTCTTC
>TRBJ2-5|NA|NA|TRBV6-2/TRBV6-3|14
CAINKRGSQETQYF
TGTGCCATAAATAAACGAGGCAGTCAAGAGACCCAGTACTTC
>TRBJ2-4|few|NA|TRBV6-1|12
CASGLAKNIQYF
TGTGCCAGCGGGTTAGCCAAAAACATTCAGTACTTC
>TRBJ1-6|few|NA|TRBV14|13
CASSQSPPHPLHF
TGTGCCAGCAGCCAATCGCCCCCTCACCCCCTCCACTTT
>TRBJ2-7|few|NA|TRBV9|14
CASSVGQENYEQYF
TGTGCCAGCAGCGTAGGACAGGAGAACTACGAGCAGTACTTC
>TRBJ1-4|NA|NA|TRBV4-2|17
CASSQDTHRATNEKLFF
TGTGCCAGCAGCCAAGATACCCACCGGGCAACTAATGAAAAACTGTTTTTT
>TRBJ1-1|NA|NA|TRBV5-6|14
CASSSYKGNTEAFF
TGTGCCAGCAGTTCGTATAAAGGGAACACTGAAGCTTTCTTT
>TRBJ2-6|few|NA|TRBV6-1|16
CASSESRGAGANVLTF
TGTGCCAGCAGTGAATCGAGGGGTGCAGGGGCCAACGTCCTGACTTTC
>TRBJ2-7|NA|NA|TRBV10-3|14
CAISESWRAYEQYF
TGTGCCATCAGTGAGTCGTGGAGGGCATACGAGCAGTACTTC